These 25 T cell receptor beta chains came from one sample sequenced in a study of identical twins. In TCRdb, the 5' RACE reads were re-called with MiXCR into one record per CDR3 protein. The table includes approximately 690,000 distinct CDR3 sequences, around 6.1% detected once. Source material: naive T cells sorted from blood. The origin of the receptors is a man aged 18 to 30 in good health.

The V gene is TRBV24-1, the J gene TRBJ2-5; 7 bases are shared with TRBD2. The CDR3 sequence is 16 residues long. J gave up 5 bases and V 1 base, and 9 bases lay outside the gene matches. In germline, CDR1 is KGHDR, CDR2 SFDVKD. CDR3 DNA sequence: TGTGCCACCAGTGATTTTAAGGCGACGGGGGGTGAGACCCAGTACTTC. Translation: CATSDFKATGGETQYF.

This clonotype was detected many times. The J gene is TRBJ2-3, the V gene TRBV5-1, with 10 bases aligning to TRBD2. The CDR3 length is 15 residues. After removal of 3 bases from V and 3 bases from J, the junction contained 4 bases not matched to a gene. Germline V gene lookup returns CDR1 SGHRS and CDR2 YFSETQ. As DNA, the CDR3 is TGCGCCAGCAGCTCCCGGACTAGCGGAACAGATACGCAGTATTTT. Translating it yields CASSSRTSGTDTQYF.

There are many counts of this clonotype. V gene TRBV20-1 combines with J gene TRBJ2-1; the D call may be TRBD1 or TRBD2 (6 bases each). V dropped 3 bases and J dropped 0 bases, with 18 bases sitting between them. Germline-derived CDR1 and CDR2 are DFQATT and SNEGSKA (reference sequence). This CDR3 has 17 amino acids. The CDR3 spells CSARRGVALSSYNEQFF. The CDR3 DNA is TGCAGTGCTAGGAGGGGGGTTGCGCTAAGCTCCTACAATGAGCAGTTCTTC.

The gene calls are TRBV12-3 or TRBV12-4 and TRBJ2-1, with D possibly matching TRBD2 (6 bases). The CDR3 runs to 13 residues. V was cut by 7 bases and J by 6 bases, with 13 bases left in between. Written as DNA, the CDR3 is TGTGCCAGCACCGAGGCGGGGTTCAATGAGCAGTTCTTC. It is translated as CASTEAGFNEQFF.

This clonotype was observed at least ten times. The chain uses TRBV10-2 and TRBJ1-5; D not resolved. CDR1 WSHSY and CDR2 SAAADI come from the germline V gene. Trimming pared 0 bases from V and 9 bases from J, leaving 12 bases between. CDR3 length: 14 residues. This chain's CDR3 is CASSESRFGTPQHF. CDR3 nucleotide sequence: TGCGCCAGCAGTGAGTCGAGGTTCGGCACGCCCCAGCATTTT.

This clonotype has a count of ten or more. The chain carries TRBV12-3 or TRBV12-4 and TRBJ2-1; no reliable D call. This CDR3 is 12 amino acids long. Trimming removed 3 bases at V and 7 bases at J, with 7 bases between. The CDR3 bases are TGTGCCAGCAGTTTTTTCTTAAATGAGCAGTTCTTC. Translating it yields CASSFFLNEQFF.

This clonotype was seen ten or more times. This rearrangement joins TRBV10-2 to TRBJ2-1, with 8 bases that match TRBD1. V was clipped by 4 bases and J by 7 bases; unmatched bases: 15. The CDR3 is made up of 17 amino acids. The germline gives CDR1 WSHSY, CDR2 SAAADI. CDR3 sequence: CASSGTGRDRRFNEQFF. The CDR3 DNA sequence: TGCGCCAGCAGTGGTACTGGACGGGACAGGAGATTTAATGAGCAGTTCTTC.

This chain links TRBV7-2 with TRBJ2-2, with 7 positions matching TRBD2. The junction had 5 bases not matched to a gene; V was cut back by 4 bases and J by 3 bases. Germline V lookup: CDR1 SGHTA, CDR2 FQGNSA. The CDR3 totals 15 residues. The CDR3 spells CASSSRAGHTGELFF. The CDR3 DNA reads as TGTGCCAGCAGCTCCCGAGCGGGGCACACCGGGGAGCTGTTTTTT.

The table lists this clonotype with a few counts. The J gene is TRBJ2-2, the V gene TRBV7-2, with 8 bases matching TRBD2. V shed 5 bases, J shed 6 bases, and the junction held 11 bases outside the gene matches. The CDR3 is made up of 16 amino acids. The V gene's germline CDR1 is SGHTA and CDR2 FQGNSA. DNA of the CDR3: TGTGCCAGCAGCGCCACCGGGACTAGTAATGCCGGGGAGCTGTTTTTT. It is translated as CASSATGTSNAGELFF.

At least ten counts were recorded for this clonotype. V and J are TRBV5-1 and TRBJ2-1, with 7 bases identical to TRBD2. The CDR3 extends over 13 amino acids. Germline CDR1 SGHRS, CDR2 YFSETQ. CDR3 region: CCSAGDSYNEQFF. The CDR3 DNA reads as TGCTGCTCCGCGGGAGACTCCTACAATGAGCAGTTCTTC.

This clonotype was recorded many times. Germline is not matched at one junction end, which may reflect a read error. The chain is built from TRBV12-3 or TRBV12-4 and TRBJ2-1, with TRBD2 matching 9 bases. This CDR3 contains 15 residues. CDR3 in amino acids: CASSLAGASRNEQFF. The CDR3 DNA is TGTGCCAGCAGCTTAGCGGGAGCTTCGCGCAATGAGCAGTTCTTC.

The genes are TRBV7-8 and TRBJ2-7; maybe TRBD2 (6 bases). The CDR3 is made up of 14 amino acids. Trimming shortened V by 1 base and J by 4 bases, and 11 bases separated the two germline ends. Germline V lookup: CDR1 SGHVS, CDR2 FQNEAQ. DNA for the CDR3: TGTGCCAGCAGCTTAGATCCAGGGAGGTACGAGCAGTACTTC. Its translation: CASSLDPGRYEQYF.

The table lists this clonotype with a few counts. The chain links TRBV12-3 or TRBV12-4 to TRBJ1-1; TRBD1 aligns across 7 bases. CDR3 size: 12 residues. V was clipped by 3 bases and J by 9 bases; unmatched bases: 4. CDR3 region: CASSFSGGQAFF. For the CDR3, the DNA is TGTGCCAGCAGTTTCTCAGGGGGTCAAGCTTTCTTT.

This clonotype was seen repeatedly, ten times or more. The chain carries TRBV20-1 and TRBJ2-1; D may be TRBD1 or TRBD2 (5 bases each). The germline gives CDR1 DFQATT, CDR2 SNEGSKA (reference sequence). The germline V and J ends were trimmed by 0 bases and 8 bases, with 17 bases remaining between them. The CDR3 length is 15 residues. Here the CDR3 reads CSARDIKGPFYEQFF. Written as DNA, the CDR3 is TGCAGTGCTAGAGATATAAAGGGACCCTTCTATGAGCAGTTCTTC.

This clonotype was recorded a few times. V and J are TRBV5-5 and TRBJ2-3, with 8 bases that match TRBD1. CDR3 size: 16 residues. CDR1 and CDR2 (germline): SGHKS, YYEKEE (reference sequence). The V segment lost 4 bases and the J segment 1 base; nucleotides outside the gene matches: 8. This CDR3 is CASSEGTGRGTDTQYF. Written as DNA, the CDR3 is TGTGCCAGCAGCGAAGGGACAGGCAGGGGCACAGATACGCAGTATTTT.

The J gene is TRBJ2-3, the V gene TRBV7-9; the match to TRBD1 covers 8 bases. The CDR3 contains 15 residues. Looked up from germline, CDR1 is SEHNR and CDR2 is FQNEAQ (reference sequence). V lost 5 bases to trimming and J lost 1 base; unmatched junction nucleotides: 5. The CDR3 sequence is CASSAGQGGTDTQYF. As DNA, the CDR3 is TGTGCCAGCAGCGCCGGACAGGGCGGCACAGATACGCAGTATTTT.

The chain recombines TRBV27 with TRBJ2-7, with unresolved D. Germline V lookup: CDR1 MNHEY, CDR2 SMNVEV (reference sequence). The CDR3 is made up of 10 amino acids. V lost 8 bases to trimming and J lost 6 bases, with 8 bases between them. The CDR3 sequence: CASGYGEQYF. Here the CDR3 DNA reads TGTGCCAGCGGATATGGCGAGCAGTACTTC.

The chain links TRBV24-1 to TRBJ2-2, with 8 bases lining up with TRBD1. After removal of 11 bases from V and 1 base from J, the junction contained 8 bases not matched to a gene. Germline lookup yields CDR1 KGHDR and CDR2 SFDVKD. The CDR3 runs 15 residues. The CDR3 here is CAIESGTGNTGELFF. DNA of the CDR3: TGTGCCATCGAATCCGGGACAGGGAACACCGGGGAGCTGTTTTTT.

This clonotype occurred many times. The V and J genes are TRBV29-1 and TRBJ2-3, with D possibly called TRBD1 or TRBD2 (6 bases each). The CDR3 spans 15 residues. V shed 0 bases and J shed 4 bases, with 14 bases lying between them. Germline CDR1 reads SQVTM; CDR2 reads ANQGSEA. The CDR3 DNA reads TGCAGCGTTGAAGAACTGGAACGGGGGCCAGATACGCAGTATTTT. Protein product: CSVEELERGPDTQYF.

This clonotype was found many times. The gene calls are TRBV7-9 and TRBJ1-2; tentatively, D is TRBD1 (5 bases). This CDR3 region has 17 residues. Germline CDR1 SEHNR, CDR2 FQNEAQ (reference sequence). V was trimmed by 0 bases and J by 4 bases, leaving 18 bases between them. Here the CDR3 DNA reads TGTGCCAGCAGCTTAGCGCGGTCGGAGGGGATAGGCTATGGCTACACCTTC. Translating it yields CASSLARSEGIGYGYTF.

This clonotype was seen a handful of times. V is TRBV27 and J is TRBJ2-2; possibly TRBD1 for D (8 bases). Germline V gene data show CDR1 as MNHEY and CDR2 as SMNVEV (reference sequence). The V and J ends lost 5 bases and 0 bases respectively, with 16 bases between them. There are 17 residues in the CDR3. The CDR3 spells CASSNRQGRANTGELFF. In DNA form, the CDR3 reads TGTGCCAGCAGTAATAGACAGGGGAGGGCGAACACCGGGGAGCTGTTTTTT.

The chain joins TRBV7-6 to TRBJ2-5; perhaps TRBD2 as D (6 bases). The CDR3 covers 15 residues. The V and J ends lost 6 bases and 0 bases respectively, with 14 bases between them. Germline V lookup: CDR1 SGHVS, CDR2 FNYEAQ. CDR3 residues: CASSLPGLNQETQYF. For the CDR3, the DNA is TGTGCCAGCAGTCTACCGGGACTGAACCAAGAGACCCAGTACTTC.

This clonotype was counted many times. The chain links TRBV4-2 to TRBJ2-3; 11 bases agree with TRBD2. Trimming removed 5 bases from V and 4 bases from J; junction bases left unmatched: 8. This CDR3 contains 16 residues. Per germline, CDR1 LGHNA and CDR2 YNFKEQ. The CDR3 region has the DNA TGTGCCAGCAGCGAAACTAGCGGGAGAAGGCCAGATACGCAGTATTTT. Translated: CASSETSGRRPDTQYF.

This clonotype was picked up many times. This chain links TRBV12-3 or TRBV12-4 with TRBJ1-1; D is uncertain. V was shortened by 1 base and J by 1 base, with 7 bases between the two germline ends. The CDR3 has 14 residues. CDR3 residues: CASSLERSNTEAFF. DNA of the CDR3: TGTGCCAGCAGTTTAGAACGGTCGAACACTGAAGCTTTCTTT.

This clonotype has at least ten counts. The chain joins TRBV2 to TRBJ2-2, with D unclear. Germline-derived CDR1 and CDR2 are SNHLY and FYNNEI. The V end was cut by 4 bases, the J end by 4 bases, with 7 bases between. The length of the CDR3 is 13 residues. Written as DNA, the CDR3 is TGTGCCAGCAGTGTCGGCCCCACCGGGGAGCTGTTTTTT. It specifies CASSVGPTGELFF.